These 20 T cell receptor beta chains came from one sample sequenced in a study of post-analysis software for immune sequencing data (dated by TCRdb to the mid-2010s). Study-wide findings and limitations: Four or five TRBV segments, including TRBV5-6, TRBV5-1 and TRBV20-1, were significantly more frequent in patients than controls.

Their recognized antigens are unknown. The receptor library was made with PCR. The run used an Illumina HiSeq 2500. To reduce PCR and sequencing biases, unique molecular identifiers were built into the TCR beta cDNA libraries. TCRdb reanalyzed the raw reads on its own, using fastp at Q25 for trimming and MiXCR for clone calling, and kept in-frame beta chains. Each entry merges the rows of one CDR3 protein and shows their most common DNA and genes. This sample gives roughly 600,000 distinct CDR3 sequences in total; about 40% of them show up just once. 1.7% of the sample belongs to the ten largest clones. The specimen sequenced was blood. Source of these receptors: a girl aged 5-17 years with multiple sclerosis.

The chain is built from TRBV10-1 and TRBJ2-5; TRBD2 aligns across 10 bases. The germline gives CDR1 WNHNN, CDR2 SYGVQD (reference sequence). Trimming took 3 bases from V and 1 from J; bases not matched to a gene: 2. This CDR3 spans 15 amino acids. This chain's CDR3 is CASSDGLAAQETQYF. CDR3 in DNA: TGCGCCAGCAGTGATGGACTAGCGGCCCAAGAGACCCAGTACTTC.

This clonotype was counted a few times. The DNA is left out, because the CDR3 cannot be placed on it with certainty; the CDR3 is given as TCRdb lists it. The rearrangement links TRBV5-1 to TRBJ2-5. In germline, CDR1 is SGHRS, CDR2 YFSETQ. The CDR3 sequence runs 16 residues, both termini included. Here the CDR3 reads CASSFGNGKLQETQYF.

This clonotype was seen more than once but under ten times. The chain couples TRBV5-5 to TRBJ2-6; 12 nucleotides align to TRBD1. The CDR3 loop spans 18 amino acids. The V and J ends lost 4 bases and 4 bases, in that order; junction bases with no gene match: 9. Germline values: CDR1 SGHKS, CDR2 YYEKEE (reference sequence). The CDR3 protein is CASSLYGTGGSGANVLTF. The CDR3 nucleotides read TGTGCCAGCAGCCTTTACGGGACAGGGGGCTCGGGGGCCAACGTCCTGACTTTC.

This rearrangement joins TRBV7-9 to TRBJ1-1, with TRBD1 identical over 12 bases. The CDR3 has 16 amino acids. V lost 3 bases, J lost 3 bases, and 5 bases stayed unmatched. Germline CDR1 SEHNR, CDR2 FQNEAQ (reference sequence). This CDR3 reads CASSLGDRGPDTEAFF. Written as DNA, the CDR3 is TGTGCCAGCAGCTTGGGGGACAGGGGGCCGGACACTGAAGCTTTCTTT.

CDR3 nucleotides: TGCGCCAGCAGCCTACCCCGGGACGGACTTTCCTATGGCTACACCTTC. Its translation: CASSLPRDGLSYGYTF. The chain links TRBV5-1 to TRBJ1-2; perhaps TRBD1 as D (5 bases). The V end lost 4 bases, the J end lost 4 bases, and 20 bases lay between the germline ends. The germline V gene encodes CDR1 SGHRS and CDR2 YFSETQ. There are 16 residues in the CDR3.

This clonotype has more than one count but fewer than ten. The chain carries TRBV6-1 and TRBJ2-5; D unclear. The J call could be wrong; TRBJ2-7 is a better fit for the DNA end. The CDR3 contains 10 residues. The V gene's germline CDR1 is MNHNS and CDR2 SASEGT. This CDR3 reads CATTPAEQYF. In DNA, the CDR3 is TGTGCCACCACGCCCGCCGAGCAGTACTTC.

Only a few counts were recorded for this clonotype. The CDR3 region has the DNA TGCGCCAGCAGCTTGGCAGGGACAGGAGAGCAGCAGTACTTC. Encoded protein: CASSLAGTGEQQYF. This chain connects TRBV5-1 to TRBJ2-7; 8 nucleotides agree with TRBD1. With 0 bases clipped from V and 8 bases from J, the junction kept 7 bases outside the gene matches. Germline CDR1 SGHRS, CDR2 YFSETQ. The CDR3 runs to 14 residues.

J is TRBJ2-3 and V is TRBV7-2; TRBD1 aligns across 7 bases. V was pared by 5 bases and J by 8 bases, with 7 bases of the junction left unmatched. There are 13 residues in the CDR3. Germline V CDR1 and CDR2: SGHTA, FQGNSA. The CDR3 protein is CASSPGGHGTQYF. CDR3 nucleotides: TGTGCCAGCAGCCCAGGGGGACATGGTACGCAGTATTTT.

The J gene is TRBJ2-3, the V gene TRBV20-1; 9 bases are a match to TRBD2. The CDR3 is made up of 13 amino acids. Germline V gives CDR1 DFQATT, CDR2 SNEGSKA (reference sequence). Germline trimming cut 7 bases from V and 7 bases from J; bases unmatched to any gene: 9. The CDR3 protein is CSVISGSRYTQYF. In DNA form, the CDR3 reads TGCAGTGTTATTAGCGGGAGCAGGTATACGCAGTATTTT.

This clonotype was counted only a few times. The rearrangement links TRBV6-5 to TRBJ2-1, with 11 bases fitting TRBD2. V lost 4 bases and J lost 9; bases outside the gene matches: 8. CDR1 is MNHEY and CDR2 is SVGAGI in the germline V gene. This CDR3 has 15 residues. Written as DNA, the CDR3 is TGTGCCAGCAGTTCGACTAGCGGGGTTTCCCGTGAGCAGTTCTTC. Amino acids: CASSSTSGVSREQFF.

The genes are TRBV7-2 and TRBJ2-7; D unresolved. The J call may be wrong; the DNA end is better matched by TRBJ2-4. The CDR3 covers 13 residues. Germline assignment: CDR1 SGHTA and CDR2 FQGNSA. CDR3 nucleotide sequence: TGTGCCAGCAGCTATAGGGCTGAAGACATTCAGTACTTC. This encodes CASSYRAEDIQYF.

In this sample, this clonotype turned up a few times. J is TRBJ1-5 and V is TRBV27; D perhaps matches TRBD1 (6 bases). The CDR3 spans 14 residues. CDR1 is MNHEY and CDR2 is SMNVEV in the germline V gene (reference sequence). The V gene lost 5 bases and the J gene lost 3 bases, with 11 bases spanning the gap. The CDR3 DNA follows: TGTGCCAGCAGTCTGACAGGTTTCAATCAGCCCCAGCATTTT. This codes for CASSLTGFNQPQHF.

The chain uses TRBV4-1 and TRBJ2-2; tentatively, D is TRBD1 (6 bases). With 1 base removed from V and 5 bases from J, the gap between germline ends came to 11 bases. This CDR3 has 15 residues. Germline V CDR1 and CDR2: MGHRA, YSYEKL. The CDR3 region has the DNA TGCGCCAGCAGCCAAGGGACAGAAAAGACCGGGGAGCTGTTTTTT. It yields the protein CASSQGTEKTGELFF.

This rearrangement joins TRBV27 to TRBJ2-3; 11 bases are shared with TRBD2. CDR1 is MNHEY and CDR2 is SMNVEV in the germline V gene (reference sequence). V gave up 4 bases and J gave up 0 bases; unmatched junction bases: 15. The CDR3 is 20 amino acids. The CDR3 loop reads CASSSRGLAGGPTSTDTQYF. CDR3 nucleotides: TGTGCCAGCAGTTCACGGGGGTTAGCGGGAGGGCCTACTAGCACAGATACGCAGTATTTT.

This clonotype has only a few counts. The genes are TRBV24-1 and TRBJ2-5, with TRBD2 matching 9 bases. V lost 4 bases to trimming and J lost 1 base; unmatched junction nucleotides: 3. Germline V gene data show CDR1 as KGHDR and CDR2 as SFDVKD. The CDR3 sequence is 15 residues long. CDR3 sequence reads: CATSDAGGGQETQYF. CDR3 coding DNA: TGTGCCACCAGTGACGCGGGAGGGGGCCAAGAGACCCAGTACTTC.

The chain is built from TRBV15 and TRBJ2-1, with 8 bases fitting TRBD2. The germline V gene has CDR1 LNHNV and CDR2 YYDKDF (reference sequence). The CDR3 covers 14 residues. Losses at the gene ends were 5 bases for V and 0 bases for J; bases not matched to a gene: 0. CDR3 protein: CATSREGSYNEQFF. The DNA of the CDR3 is TGTGCCACCAGCCGGGAGGGCTCCTACAATGAGCAGTTCTTC.

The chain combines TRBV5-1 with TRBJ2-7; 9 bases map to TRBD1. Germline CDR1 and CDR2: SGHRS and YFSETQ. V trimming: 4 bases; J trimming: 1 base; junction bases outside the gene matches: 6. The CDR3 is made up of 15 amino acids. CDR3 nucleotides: TGCGCCAGCAGCCCCACAGGGGGCGCGTCCTACGAGCAGTACTTC. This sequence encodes CASSPTGGASYEQYF.

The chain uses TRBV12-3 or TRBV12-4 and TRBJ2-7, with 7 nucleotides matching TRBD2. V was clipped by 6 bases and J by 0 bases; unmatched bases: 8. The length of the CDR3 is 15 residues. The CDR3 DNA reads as TGTGCCAGCAGCCTGGTGGGACTAAGCTCCTACGAGCAGTACTTC. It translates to CASSLVGLSSYEQYF.

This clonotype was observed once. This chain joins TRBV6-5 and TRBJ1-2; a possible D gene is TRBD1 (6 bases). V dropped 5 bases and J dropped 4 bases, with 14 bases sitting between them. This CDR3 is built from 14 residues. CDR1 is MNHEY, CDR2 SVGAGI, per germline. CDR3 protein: CASSAAQGLYGYTF. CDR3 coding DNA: TGTGCCAGCAGTGCGGCCCAGGGGCTCTATGGCTACACCTTC.

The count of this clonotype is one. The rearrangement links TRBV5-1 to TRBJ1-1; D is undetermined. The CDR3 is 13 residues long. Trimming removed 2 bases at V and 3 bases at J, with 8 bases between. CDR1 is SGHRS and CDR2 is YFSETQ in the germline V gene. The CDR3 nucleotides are TGCGCCAGCAGCTTTAAACCGGACACTGAAGCTTTCTTT. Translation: CASSFKPDTEAFF.